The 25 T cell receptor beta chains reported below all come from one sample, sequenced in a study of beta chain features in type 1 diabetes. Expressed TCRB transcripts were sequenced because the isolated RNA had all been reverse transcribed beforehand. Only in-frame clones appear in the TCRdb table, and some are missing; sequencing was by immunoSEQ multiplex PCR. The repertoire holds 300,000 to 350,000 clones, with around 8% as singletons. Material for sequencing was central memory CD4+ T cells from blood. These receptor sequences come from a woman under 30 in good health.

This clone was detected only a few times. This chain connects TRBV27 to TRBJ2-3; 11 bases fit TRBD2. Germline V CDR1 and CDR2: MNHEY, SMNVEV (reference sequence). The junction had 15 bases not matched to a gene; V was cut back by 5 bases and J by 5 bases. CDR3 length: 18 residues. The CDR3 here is CASSLSDIGTSGKDTQYF. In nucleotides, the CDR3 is TGTGCCAGCAGTCTCTCGGACATAGGGACTAGCGGAAAAGATACGCAGTATTTT.

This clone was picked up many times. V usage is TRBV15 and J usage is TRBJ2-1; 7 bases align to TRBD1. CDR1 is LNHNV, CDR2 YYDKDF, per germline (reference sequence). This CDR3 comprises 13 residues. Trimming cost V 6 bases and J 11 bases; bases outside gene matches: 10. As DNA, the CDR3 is TGTGCCACCAGACCAGACAGGGTAGGAAAGCAGTTCTTC. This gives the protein CATRPDRVGKQFF.

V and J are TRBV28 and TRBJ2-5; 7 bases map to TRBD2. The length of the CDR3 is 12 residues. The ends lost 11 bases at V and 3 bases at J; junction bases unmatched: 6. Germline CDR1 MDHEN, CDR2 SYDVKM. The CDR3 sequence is CALPSGEETQYF. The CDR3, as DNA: TGTGCCCTCCCAAGCGGGGAAGAGACCCAGTACTTC.

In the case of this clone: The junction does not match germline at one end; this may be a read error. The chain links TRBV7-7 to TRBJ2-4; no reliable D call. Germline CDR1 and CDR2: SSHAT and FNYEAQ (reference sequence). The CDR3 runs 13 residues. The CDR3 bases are TGTGCTAGCAGCTTAAGTGTTGGGGACATTCAGTACTTC. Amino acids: CASSLSVGDIQYF.

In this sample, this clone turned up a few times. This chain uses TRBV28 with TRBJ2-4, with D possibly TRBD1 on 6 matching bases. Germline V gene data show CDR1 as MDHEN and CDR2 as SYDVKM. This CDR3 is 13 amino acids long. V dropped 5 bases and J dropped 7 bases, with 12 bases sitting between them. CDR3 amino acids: CASSLTQGNIQYF. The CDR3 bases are TGTGCCAGCAGTCTCACGCAGGGGAACATTCAGTACTTC.

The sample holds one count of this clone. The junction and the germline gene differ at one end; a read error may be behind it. Written as DNA, the CDR3 is TGTGCTAGCAGCTTACGGGGGGATGACAATGAGCAGTTCTTC. Translation: CASSLRGDDNEQFF. This chain connects TRBV7-3 to TRBJ2-1; the match to TRBD2 covers 7 bases. The CDR3 is 14 residues long. CDR1 SGHTA and CDR2 FQGTGA come from the germline V gene.

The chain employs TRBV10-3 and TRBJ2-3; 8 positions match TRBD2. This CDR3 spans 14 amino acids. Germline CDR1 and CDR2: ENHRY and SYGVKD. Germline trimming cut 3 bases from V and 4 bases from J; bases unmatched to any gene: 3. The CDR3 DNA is TGTGCCATCAGTGATGGACTAGCCTCAGATACGCAGTATTTT. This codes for CAISDGLASDTQYF.

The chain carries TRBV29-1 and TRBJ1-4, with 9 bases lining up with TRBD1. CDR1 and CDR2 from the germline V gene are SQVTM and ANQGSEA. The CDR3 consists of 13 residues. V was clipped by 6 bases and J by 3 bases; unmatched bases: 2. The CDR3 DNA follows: TGCAGCGTCGGGGACAGGGCTAATGAAAAACTGTTTTTT. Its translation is CSVGDRANEKLFF.

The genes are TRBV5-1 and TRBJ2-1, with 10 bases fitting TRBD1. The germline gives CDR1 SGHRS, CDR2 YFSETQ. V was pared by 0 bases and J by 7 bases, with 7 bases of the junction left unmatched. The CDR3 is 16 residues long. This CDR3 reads CASSLVGTGAGNEQFF. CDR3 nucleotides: TGCGCCAGCAGCTTGGTTGGGACAGGGGCGGGGAATGAGCAGTTCTTC.

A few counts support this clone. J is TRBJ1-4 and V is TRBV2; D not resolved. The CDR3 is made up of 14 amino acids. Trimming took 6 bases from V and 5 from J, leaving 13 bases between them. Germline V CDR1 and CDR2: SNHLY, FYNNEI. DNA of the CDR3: TGTGCCAGCAGCTTCCGGGCCTCCAATGAAAAACTGTTTTTT. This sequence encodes CASSFRASNEKLFF.

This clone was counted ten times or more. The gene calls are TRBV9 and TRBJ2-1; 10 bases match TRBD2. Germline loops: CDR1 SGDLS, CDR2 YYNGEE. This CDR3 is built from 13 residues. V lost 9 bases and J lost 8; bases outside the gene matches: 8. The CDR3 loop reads CATSGTSVDEQFF. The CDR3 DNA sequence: TGTGCCACCTCTGGGACTAGCGTCGATGAGCAGTTCTTC.

CDR3 sequence reads: CASSFSPSVKNIQYF. CDR3 nucleotides: TGTGCCAGCAGCTTTAGCCCTTCGGTCAAAAACATTCAGTACTTC. The rearrangement links TRBV9 to TRBJ2-4, with D unresolved. Trimming removed 4 bases at V and 3 bases at J, with 14 bases between. Germline loops: CDR1 SGDLS, CDR2 YYNGEE. The CDR3 is 15 amino acids.

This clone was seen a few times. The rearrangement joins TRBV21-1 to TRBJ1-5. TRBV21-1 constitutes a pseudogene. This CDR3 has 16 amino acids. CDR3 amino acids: CASSKAAGLSNQPQHF. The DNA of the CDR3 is TGTGCCAGCAGCAAAGCGGCGGGGTTAAGCAATCAGCCCCAGCATTTT.

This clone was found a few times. CDR3 in DNA: TGCGCCAGCAGTGAGTCGGGGACAGGGACCTATGGCTACACCTTC. Protein: CASSESGTGTYGYTF. The chain joins TRBV10-2 to TRBJ1-2; 9 bases are shared with TRBD1. The CDR3 sequence is 15 residues long. The J segment lost 4 bases and the V segment lost 0 bases, leaving 3 bases of the junction unmatched. Looked up from germline, CDR1 is WSHSY and CDR2 is SAAADI.

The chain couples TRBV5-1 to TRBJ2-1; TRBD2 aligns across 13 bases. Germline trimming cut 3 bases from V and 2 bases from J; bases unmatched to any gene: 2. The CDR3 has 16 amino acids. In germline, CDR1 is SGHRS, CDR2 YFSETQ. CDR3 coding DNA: TGCGCCAGCAGCTCCGGGACTAGCGGGGCCTACAATGAGCAGTTCTTC. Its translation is CASSSGTSGAYNEQFF. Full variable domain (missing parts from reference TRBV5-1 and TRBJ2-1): KAGVTQTPRYLIKTRGQQVTLSCSPISGHRSVSWYQQTPGQGLQFLFEYFSETQRNKGNFPGRFSGRQFSNSRSEMNVSTLELGDSALYLCASSSGTSGAYNEQFFGPGTRLTVL.

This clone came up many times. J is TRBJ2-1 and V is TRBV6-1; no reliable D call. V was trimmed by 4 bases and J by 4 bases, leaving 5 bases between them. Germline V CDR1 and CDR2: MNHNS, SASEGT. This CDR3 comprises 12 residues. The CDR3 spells CASSARYNEQFF. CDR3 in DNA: TGTGCCAGCAGTGCAAGGTACAATGAGCAGTTCTTC.

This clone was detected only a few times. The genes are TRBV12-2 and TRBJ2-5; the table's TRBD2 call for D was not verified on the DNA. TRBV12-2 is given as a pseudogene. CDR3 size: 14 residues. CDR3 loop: CASPRDSAQETQYF. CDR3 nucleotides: TGTGCAAGTCCCAGAGATAGCGCCCAAGAGACCCAGTACTTC.

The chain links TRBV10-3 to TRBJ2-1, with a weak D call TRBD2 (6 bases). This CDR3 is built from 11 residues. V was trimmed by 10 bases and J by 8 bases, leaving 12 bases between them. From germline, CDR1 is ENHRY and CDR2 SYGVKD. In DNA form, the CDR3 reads TGTGCCAGCGGGGTGAGGCATGAGCAGTTCTTC. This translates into CASGVRHEQFF.

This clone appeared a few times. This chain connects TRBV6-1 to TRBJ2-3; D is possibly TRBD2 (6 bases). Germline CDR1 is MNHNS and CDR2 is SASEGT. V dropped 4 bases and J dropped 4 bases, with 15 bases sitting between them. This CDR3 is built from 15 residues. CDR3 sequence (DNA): TGTGCCAGCAGTGCTCTAGCGACAGTGGCAGATACGCAGTATTTT. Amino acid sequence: CASSALATVADTQYF.

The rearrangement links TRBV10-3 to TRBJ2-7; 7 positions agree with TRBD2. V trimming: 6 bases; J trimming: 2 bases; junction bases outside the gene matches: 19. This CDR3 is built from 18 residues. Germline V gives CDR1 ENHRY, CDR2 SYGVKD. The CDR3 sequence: CAISDTGSRLAETYEQYF. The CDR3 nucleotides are TGTGCCATCAGCGATACAGGATCTAGACTAGCTGAGACCTACGAGCAGTACTTC.

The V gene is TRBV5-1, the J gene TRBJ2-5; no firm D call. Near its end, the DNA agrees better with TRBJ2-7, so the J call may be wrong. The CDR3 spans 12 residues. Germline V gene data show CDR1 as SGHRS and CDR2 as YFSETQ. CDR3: CASRLDGYEQYF. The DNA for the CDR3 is TGCGCCAGCAGACTCGACGGTTACGAGCAGTACTTC.

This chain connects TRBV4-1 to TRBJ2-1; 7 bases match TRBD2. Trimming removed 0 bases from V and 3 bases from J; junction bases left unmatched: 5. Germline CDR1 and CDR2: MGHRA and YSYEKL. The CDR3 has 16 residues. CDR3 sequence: CASSQDLPGGYNEQFF. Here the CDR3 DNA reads TGCGCCAGCAGCCAAGATCTTCCGGGAGGCTACAATGAGCAGTTCTTC.

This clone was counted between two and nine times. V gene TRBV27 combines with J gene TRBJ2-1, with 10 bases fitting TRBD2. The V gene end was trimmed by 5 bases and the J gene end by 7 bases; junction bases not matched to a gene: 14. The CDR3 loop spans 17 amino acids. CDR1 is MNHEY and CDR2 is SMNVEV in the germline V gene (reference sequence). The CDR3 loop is CASSKRLAGKRGNEQFF. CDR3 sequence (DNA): TGTGCCAGCAGTAAGAGACTAGCGGGCAAAAGGGGGAATGAGCAGTTCTTC.

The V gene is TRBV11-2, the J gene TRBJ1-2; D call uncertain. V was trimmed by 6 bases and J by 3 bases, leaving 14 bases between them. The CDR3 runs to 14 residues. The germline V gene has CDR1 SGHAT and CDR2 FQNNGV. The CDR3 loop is CASSLSLRDYGYTF. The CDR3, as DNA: TGTGCCAGCAGTCTCTCTCTTCGGGACTATGGCTACACCTTC.

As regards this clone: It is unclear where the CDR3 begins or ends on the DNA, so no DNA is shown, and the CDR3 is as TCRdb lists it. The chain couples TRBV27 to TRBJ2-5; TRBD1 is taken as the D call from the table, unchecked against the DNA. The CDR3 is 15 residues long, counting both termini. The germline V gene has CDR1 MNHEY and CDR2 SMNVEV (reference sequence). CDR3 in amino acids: CASSFGAGQGGTQYF.